This T cell receptor (beta chain) was recorded in a study of blood T cells in healthy people across ages. Study-level points and caveats: Strong correlation linked observed beta diversity and percent naive T cells.

This clonotype showed up just a few times. Its antigen is not known. It was with a sample-barcoded 5' primer and a J-beta primer mix that a second PCR of roughly 6 to 11 cycles was run. A tag from a template-switch adaptor with 12 random nucleotides marked each cDNA molecule. Any given sample supplied a minimum of 2.5 million CDR3-containing paired-end reads. TCRdb analysed the 5' RACE reads with MiXCR anew, one entry per CDR3 protein. The table has about a million distinct CDR3 sequences, roughly 43% seen once. Germline CDR1 and CDR2: SEHNR and FQNEAQ (reference sequence). The CDR3 spans 16 residues. Trimming removed 2 bases at V and 0 bases at J, with 11 bases between.

This rearrangement joins TRBV7-9 to TRBJ1-5; D ambiguous. The clonotype was recovered from a man aged 25 to 40 in good health. Sequencing was done on a sample of blood. Here the CDR3 DNA reads TGTGCCAGCAGCTTACCGGGTGGCGATAGCAATCAGCCCCAGCATTTT. Its translation: CASSLPGGDSNQPQHF.